This is a list of T cell receptor beta chains from one sample in a study of graft-versus-host responses after intestinal transplantation. Profiled with immunoSEQ multiplex PCR; TCRdb holds only in-frame clones, not every one. The sample contains over a thousand clones, approximately 83% of which appear only once. Sequenced material: PBMCs, taken 7 days after intestinal transplantation. Every receptor here comes from a human patient who received an intestinal transplant, so some T cells may come from the graft donor. Each CDR3 is given with its conserved first and last residue. A D gene is named only where the DNA matches it firmly. Some rows mark clone size as missing; the rest say once, few, many or name a class of expanded clone.

clone_size,d_call,cdr3_length,v_call,j_call,cdr3_aa,cdr3_nt
.,.,14,TRBV30,TRBJ1-1,CAWSVLGIKTEAFF,TGTGCCTGGAGTGTACTGGGGATAAAGACTGAAGCTTTCTTT
.,.,14,TRBV6-6,TRBJ1-6,CASSSQANNSPLHF,TGTGCCAGCAGTTCGCAGGCAAACAATTCACCCCTCCACTTT
.,TRBD1,14,TRBV2,TRBJ2-2,CASSGTVNTGELFF,TGTGCCAGCAGCGGGACAGTCAACACCGGGGAGCTGTTTTTT
.,TRBD1,17,TRBV9,TRBJ2-5,CASSVDGGTGAWETQYF,TGTGCCAGCAGCGTAGATGGGGGGACAGGGGCTTGGGAGACCCAGTACTTC
.,.,14,TRBV27,TRBJ2-3,CASSVGSHTDTQYF,TGTGCCAGCAGTGTGGGGAGTCACACAGATACGCAGTATTTT
.,.,15,TRBV7-9,TRBJ2-5,CASSQSQGVGETQYF,TGTGCCAGCAGCCAGTCCCAGGGTGTCGGAGAGACCCAGTACTTC
.,.,15,TRBV13,TRBJ1-1,CASSLWRLSNTEAFF,TGTGCCAGCAGCTTATGGCGGCTTTCGAACACTGAAGCTTTCTTT
.,.,13,TRBV21-1,TRBJ2-3,CASSPGATDTQYF,TGTGCCAGCAGCCCTGGAGCCACAGATACGCAGTATTTT
.,.,15,TRBV27,TRBJ2-5,CASTPEGEHQETQYF,TGTGCCAGCACCCCCGAAGGGGAGCACCAAGAGACCCAGTACTTC
.,TRBD1,16,TRBV5-4,TRBJ1-6,CASSPGTGRGGLPLHF,TGTGCCAGCAGCCCCGGGACAGGGCGCGGGGGATTACCCCTCCACTTT
.,TRBD2,14,TRBV5-1,TRBJ2-5,CASEQGGPEETQYF,TGCGCCAGCGAGCAGGGAGGGCCGGAAGAGACCCAGTACTTC
few,.,15,TRBV4-1,TRBJ1-4,CASSRVRGVSEKLFF,TGCGCCAGCAGCCGTGTACGGGGGGTGAGTGAAAAACTGTTTTTT
few,TRBD2,14,TRBV11-2,TRBJ2-5,CASSSGTSRETQYF,TGTGCCAGCAGCTCCGGGACTAGTAGGGAGACCCAGTACTTC
.,TRBD2,17,TRBV2,TRBJ2-3,CASSATSGRGGTDTQYF,TGTGCCAGCAGTGCGACTAGCGGGAGGGGGGGCACAGATACGCAGTATTTT
few,.,16,TRBV28,TRBJ1-6,CASSPFFAGDASPLHF,TGTGCCAGCAGTCCTTTTTTTGCAGGGGACGCATCACCCCTCCACTTT
few,TRBD1,15,TRBV5-1,TRBJ2-7,CASSIPRDRGDEQYF,TGCGCCAGCAGCATCCCCCGGGACAGGGGGGACGAGCAGTACTTC
.,TRBD1,15,TRBV4-1,TRBJ2-7,CASSQVGQGVVEQYF,TGCGCCAGCAGCCAAGTCGGACAGGGGGTCGTCGAGCAGTACTTC
.,.,13,TRBV10-3,TRBJ2-1,CAISWTPPGEQFF,TGTGCCATCAGTTGGACCCCACCAGGAGAGCAGTTCTTC
.,.,14,TRBV2,TRBJ2-1,CASSEGWERVEQFF,TGTGCCAGCAGTGAAGGGTGGGAGAGGGTTGAGCAGTTCTTC
.,.,13,TRBV4-1,TRBJ2-1,CASSQDNWGSKFF,TGCGCCAGCAGCCAAGATAATTGGGGTAGCAAGTTCTTC
few,.,12,TRBV4-1,TRBJ2-7,CASSGQSYEQYF,TGCGCCAGCAGCGGACAGTCCTACGAGCAGTACTTC
.,.,12,TRBV5-4,TRBJ2-7,CASRGNSYEQYF,TGTGCCAGCAGGGGCAATTCCTACGAGCAGTACTTC
.,.,15,TRBV6-5,TRBJ2-6,CASREGVAGANVLTF,TGTGCCAGCAGGGAGGGGGTCGCCGGGGCCAACGTCCTGACTTTC
few,TRBD2,14,TRBV27,TRBJ2-7,CASSATSGGYEQYF,TGTGCCAGCAGCGCCACGTCGGGAGGCTACGAGCAGTACTTC
.,.,11,TRBV25-1,TRBJ2-7,CASSESLEQYF,TGTGCCAGCAGTGAATCTTTGGAGCAGTACTTC
.,.,15,TRBV28,TRBJ1-4,CASSFHREWNEKLFF,TGTGCCAGCAGTTTCCACAGGGAGTGGAATGAAAAACTGTTTTTT
.,TRBD2,16,TRBV15,TRBJ2-7,CATSRELGTSRYEQYF,TGTGCCACCAGCAGAGAGCTTGGGACTAGTCGTTACGAGCAGTACTTC
.,TRBD2,16,TRBV2,TRBJ2-5,CASSEGTSVYQETQYF,TGTGCCAGCAGTGAAGGGACTAGCGTTTACCAAGAGACCCAGTACTTC
once,TRBD2,14,TRBV4-1,TRBJ2-2,CASSLKRGARELFF,TGCGCCAGCAGCCTTAAGCGGGGTGCTCGGGAGCTGTTTTTT
.,.,16,TRBV21-1,TRBJ1-1,CASSKGPGTVKTEAFF,TGTGCCAGCAGCAAAGGGCCAGGGACAGTGAAGACTGAAGCTTTCTTT
few,.,13,TRBV27,TRBJ2-7,CASSRSWTYEQYF,TGTGCCAGCAGTCGTTCATGGACCTACGAGCAGTACTTC
.,.,12,TRBV2,TRBJ2-5,CASTSTQETQYF,TGTGCCAGCACATCTACACAAGAGACCCAGTACTTC
.,TRBD1,11,TRBV7-9,TRBJ2-5,CASSRGQGQYF,TGTGCCAGCAGCCGCGGACAGGGCCAGTACTTC
.,TRBD1,18,TRBV28,TRBJ1-5,CASTLEGTGGYGNQPQHF,TGTGCCAGCACCCTCGAAGGGACAGGTGGTTATGGCAATCAGCCCCAGCATTTT
.,.,15,TRBV21-1,TRBJ2-1,CASRTGGGRYNEQFF,TGTGCCAGCAGGACAGGGGGCGGAAGGTACAATGAGCAGTTCTTC
.,TRBD1,19,TRBV6-7,TRBJ1-1,CASSYFGQGASGMNTEAFF,TGTGCCAGCAGTTACTTTGGACAGGGGGCGTCGGGGATGAACACTGAAGCTTTCTTT
.,.,15,TRBV7-8,TRBJ2-1,CASSQTQGGYNEQFF,TGTGCCAGCAGCCAGACCCAGGGGGGGTACAATGAGCAGTTCTTC
.,.,16,TRBV9,TRBJ2-2,CASSIDLSLDTGELFF,TGTGCCAGCAGCATAGACCTATCTCTGGACACCGGGGAGCTGTTTTTT
.,.,18,TRBV27,TRBJ2-7,CASSLSRSGSRGVYEQYF,TGTGCCAGCAGTTTATCGAGGTCGGGAAGTCGGGGAGTCTACGAGCAGTACTTC
.,.,18,TRBV6-1,TRBJ1-3,CASSEPRLPFLSGNTIYF,TGTGCCAGCAGTGAACCGCGACTCCCGTTTCTCTCTGGAAACACCATATATTTT
.,.,14,TRBV6-5,TRBJ1-1,CASSPAGGRTEAFF,TGTGCCAGCAGTCCCGCGGGGGGAAGGACTGAAGCTTTCTTT
.,TRBD1,15,TRBV5-1,TRBJ1-6,CASSLEGTGGSPLHF,TGCGCCAGCAGCTTGGAGGGGACAGGGGGTTCACCCCTCCACTTT
few,.,14,TRBV6-1,TRBJ2-3,CATIARDGTDTQYF,TGTGCCACTATAGCCCGGGATGGCACAGATACGCAGTATTTT
.,.,13,TRBV5-4,TRBJ2-7,CASSFYTQYEQYF,TGTGCCAGCAGCTTCTATACCCAATACGAGCAGTACTTC
few,.,15,TRBV27,TRBJ2-3,CASSLGPDSTDTQYF,TGTGCCAGCAGTTTAGGCCCGGATAGCACAGATACGCAGTATTTT
.,TRBD1,11,TRBV29-1,TRBJ2-7,CSVEGQGKQYF,TGCAGCGTTGAGGGACAGGGGAAGCAGTACTTC
.,.,14,TRBV6-6,TRBJ1-2,CASSYTGTNYGYTF,TGTGCCAGCAGTTACACCGGAACTAACTATGGCTACACCTTC
.,.,18,TRBV9,TRBJ1-6,CASSVAGDWSSYNSPLHF,TGTGCCAGCAGCGTAGCCGGGGACTGGAGCTCCTATAATTCACCCCTCCACTTT